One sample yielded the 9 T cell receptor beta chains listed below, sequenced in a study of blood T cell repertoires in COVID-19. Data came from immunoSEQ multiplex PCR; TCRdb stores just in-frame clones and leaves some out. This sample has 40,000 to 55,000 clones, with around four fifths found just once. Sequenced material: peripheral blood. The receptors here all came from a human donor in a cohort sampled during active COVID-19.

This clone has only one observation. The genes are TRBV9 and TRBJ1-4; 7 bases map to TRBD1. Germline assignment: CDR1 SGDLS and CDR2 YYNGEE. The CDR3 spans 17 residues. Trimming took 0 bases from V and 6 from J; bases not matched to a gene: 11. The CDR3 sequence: CASSVEGRGGSDEKLFF. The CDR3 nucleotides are TGTGCCAGCAGCGTAGAAGGTCGAGGGGGCTCGGATGAAAAACTGTTTTTT. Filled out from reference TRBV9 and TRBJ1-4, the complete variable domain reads DSGVTQTPKHLITATGQRVTLRCSPRSGDLSVYWYQQSLDQGLQFLIQYYNGEERAKGNILERFSAQQFPDLHSELNLSSLELGDSALYFCASSVEGRGGSDEKLFFGSGTQLSVL.

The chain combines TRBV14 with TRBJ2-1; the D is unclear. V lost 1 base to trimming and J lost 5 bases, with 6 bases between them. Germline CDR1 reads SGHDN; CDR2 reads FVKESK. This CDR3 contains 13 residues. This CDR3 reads CASSQVRHNEQFF. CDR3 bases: TGTGCCAGCAGCCAAGTCAGGCACAATGAGCAGTTCTTC.

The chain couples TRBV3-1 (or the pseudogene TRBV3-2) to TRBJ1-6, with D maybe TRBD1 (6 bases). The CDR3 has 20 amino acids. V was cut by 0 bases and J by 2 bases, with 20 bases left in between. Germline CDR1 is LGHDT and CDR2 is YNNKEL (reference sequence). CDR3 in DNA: TGTGCCAGCAGCCAAGATAGACGAGCAGGCACAGGGCCCTATAATTCACCCCTCCACTTT. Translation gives CASSQDRRAGTGPYNSPLHF.

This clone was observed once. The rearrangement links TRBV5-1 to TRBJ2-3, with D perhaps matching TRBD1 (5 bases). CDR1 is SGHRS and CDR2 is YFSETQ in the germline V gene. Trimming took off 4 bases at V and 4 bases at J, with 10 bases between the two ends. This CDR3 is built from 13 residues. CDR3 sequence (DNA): TGCGCCAGCAGCACGACAGATTCAGATACGCAGTATTTT. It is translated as CASSTTDSDTQYF. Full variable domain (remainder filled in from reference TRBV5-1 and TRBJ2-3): KAGVTQTPRYLIKTRGQQVTLSCSPISGHRSVSWYQQTPGQGLQFLFEYFSETQRNKGNFPGRFSGRQFSNSRSEMNVSTLELGDSALYLCASSTTDSDTQYFGPGTRLTVL.

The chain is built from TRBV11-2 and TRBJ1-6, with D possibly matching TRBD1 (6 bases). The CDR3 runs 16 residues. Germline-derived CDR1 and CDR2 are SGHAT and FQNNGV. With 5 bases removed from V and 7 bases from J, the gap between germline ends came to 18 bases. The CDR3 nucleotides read TGTGCCAGCAGCATCGCCAGGGGTTACGGGAATTCACCCCTCCACTTT. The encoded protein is CASSIARGYGNSPLHF.

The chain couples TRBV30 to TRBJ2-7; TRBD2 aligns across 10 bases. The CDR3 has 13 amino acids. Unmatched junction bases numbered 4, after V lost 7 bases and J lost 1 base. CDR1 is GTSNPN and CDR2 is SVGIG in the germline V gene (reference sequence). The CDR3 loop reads CASERGGSYEQYF. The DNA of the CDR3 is TGTGCCTCCGAGCGGGGGGGGTCCTACGAGCAGTACTTC.

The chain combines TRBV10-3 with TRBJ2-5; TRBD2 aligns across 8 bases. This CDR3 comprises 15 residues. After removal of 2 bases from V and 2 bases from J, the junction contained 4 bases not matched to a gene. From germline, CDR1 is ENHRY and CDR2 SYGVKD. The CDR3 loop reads CAISEPGGLQETQYF. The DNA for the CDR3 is TGTGCCATCAGTGAGCCGGGGGGGCTACAAGAGACCCAGTACTTC.

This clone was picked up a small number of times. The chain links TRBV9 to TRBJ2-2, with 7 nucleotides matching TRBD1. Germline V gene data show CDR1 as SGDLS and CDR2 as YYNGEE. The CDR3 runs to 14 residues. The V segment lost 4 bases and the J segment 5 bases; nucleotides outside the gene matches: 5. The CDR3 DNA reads TGTGCCAGCAGCCGGGACAGAGCAACCGGGGAGCTGTTTTTT. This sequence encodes CASSRDRATGELFF. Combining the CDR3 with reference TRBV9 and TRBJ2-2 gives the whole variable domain DSGVTQTPKHLITATGQRVTLRCSPRSGDLSVYWYQQSLDQGLQFLIQYYNGEERAKGNILERFSAQQFPDLHSELNLSSLELGDSALYFCASSRDRATGELFFGEGSRLTVL.

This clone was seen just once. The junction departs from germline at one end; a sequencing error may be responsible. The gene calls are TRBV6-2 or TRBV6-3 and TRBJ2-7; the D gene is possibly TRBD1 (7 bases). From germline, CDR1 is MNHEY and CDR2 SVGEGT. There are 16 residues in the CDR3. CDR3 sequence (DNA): TGTGCCACCAGTCGGTCAGGGGGGCTCGGCTCCTACGAGCAGTACTTC. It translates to CATSRSGGLGSYEQYF.